This T cell receptor (beta chain) is from a study of T cells after yellow fever vaccination. This clonotype was found a few times. In germline, CDR1 is MDHEN, CDR2 SYDVKM. V was cut by 6 bases and J by 3 bases, with 14 bases left in between. This CDR3 is 14 amino acids long. MiXCR was run by TCRdb on the 5' RACE reads, yielding one entry per CDR3 protein. This table has almost 30,000 distinct CDR3 sequences, over 5% appearing once. Sequences were derived from PBMCs, either bulk or a sorted T-cell subset (CD4+, CD8+, memory, or dextramer-sorted; not recorded which), sampled on the day of the yellow fever booster vaccination. The receptor was isolated from a young man who received the YFV17D yellow fever vaccine. The J gene is TRBJ1-2, the V gene TRBV28, with unresolved D. This CDR3 is CASRTGWRDYGYTF. CDR3 DNA: TGTGCCAGCAGAACTGGGTGGCGGGACTATGGCTACACCTTC.